The 2 T cell receptor beta chains below all came from one sample that was sequenced in a study of T cell responses to AZD1222 COVID-19 vaccine. Profiling relied on immunoSEQ multiplex PCR, and the TCRdb table lists in-frame clones only, not all of them. The data contain about 140,000 clones, around 89% of them seen just once; the ten biggest clones take up 2.5% to 3%. The input for sequencing was peripheral blood, taken on day 0 of AZD1222 vaccination. The receptors stem from an adult in good health.

The chain is built from TRBV5-1 and TRBJ2-3; D is possibly TRBD2 (5 bases). Germline assignment: CDR1 SGHRS and CDR2 YFSETQ. The CDR3 is 14 residues long. V was shortened by 0 bases and J by 0 bases, with 5 bases between the two germline ends. CDR3 bases: TGCGCCAGCAGCTTGGGGACTAGCACAGATACGCAGTATTTT. It specifies CASSLGTSTDTQYF.

The gene calls are TRBV4-3 and TRBJ2-1; TRBD2 matches at 7 bases. Germline lookup yields CDR1 LGHNA and CDR2 YSLEER. This CDR3 spans 16 amino acids. J was trimmed by 3 bases and V by 0 bases; bases with no gene match: 5. The CDR3 nucleotides are TGCGCCAGCAGCCAAGAGCACGGCGGGGGCTACAATGAGCAGTTCTTC. Translated, it gives CASSQEHGGGYNEQFF.